Following are 32 T cell receptor beta chains from one sample sequenced in a study of graft-versus-host responses after intestinal transplantation. No antigen is known for these receptors. This table comes from immunoSEQ multiplex PCR, and its TCRdb copy is limited to in-frame clones, with some not included. The sample carries tens of thousands of clones, around 90% recorded once. Sequenced material: unstimulated CD8+ T cells sorted from spleen or lymph node cells, taken before transplant. The receptors stem from a human donor who was the organ donor for an intestinal transplant.

V gene TRBV6-1 combines with J gene TRBJ2-3, with D possibly TRBD2 on 5 matching bases. V was cut by 8 bases and J by 0 bases, with 12 bases left in between. The CDR3 extends over 14 amino acids. From germline, CDR1 is MNHNS and CDR2 SASEGT. The CDR3: CASGLVTSTDTQYF. CDR3 sequence (DNA): TGTGCCAGCGGACTTGTTACGAGCACAGATACGCAGTATTTT.

This chain connects TRBV7-8 to TRBJ2-7; perhaps TRBD1 as D (6 bases). This CDR3 contains 16 residues. Deletions cut 4 bases from V and 6 bases from J, with 22 bases between. From germline, CDR1 is SGHVS and CDR2 FQNEAQ. CDR3 residues: CASSSTPGGANSEQYV. The CDR3 coding sequence is TGTGCCAGCAGCTCAACGCCTGGGGGCGCTAACAGCGAGCAGTACGTC.

The CDR3 spells CASSQDPAGGYTGELFF. The CDR3 DNA is TGTGCCAGCAGCCAAGATCCAGCGGGGGGATACACCGGGGAGCTGTTTTTT. V usage is TRBV4-2 and J usage is TRBJ2-2, with 9 bases matching TRBD2. Germline V lookup: CDR1 LGHNA, CDR2 YNFKEQ. V lost 0 bases to trimming and J lost 3 bases; unmatched junction nucleotides: 5. The CDR3 loop spans 17 amino acids.

CDR3 nucleotides: TGTGCCAGCAGTGACGAGGGGACAAGTGAAGCTTTCTTT. It yields the protein CASSDEGTSEAFF. The V and J genes are TRBV6-4 and TRBJ1-1; the D gene is possibly TRBD1 (6 bases). V lost 2 bases, J lost 7 bases, and 11 bases lay in between. Germline V gives CDR1 MRHNA, CDR2 SNTAGT. This CDR3 contains 13 residues.

V usage is TRBV14 and J usage is TRBJ2-7; no clear D. CDR3 length: 14 residues. CDR1 is SGHDN and CDR2 is FVKESK in the germline V gene. V lost 6 bases and J 3 bases, leaving 15 bases between the germline ends. The CDR3 spells CASRQNSLLYEQYV. The CDR3 DNA is TGTGCCAGCAGACAAAACAGCTTACTCTACGAGCAGTACGTC.

The chain has TRBV6-1 and TRBJ2-3, with D perhaps TRBD1 (5 bases). The CDR3 is made up of 15 amino acids. V lost 2 bases and J lost 4, with 13 bases in between. CDR1 and CDR2 from the germline V gene are MNHNS and SASEGT. CDR3: CASSEISGYADTQYF. DNA for the CDR3: TGTGCCAGCAGTGAAATTTCAGGGTATGCAGATACGCAGTATTTT.

In nucleotides, the CDR3 is TGTGCCAGCAGTGATTCAACTAGCGGGAGCACAGATACGCAGTATTTT. Its translation is CASSDSTSGSTDTQYF. The genes are TRBV2 and TRBJ2-3; TRBD2 aligns across 9 bases. The CDR3 covers 16 residues. The ends lost 3 bases at V and 0 bases at J; junction bases unmatched: 4. CDR1 and CDR2 from the germline V gene are SNHLY and FYNNEI.

This chain links TRBV4-1 with TRBJ1-1; a weak D match, TRBD1 (6 bases). CDR3 length equals 14 residues. CDR1 and CDR2 (germline): MGHRA, YSYEKL. The germline V and J ends were trimmed by 7 bases and 6 bases, with 18 bases remaining between them. CDR3 bases: TGCGCCAGCACCCACAGGGTAATCTTCGCTGAAGCTTTCTTT. Translating gives CASTHRVIFAEAFF.

This chain links TRBV9 with TRBJ1-4; maybe TRBD1 (5 bases). The V gene lost 3 bases and the J gene lost 4 bases, with 10 bases spanning the gap. The CDR3 covers 14 residues. Germline CDR1 is SGDLS and CDR2 is YYNGEE. CDR3 DNA sequence: TGTGCCAGCAGCGGCACGGGGGGTAATGAAAAACTGTTTTTT. As protein: CASSGTGGNEKLFF.

The count of this clone is one. In DNA, the CDR3 is TGTGCCAGCAGGCCGGGACATCGTGAAAAACTGTTTTTT. The encoded protein is CASRPGHREKLFF. J is TRBJ1-4 and V is TRBV27; D might be TRBD1 (6 bases). CDR1 MNHEY and CDR2 SMNVEV come from the germline V gene (reference sequence). CDR3 length: 13 amino acids. Deletions cut 6 bases from V and 7 bases from J, with 12 bases between.

The chain has TRBV28 and TRBJ1-2, with D tentatively TRBD1 (5 bases). The CDR3 is made up of 21 amino acids. Trimming stripped 2 bases from V and 2 bases from J, with 30 bases between. Germline CDR1 MDHEN, CDR2 SYDVKM. The CDR3 DNA is TGTGCCAGCAGTTTACTGATGTGGGGTTTGGCCCAGGGCTTAGGGAACTATGGCTACACCTTC. It codes for CASSLLMWGLAQGLGNYGYTF.

The chain combines TRBV13 with TRBJ2-5; 7 bases fit TRBD1. V lost 4 bases to trimming and J lost 2 bases; unmatched junction nucleotides: 10. CDR1 and CDR2 from the germline V gene are PRHDT and FYEKMQ (reference sequence). This CDR3 has 16 residues. CDR3 bases: TGTGCCAGCAGCTCCAGGGGGTTGGGACAGCAAGAGACCCAGTACTTC. The encoded protein is CASSSRGLGQQETQYF.

The chain carries TRBV13 and TRBJ1-1; D is uncertain. The CDR3 length is 12 residues. Germline CDR1 is PRHDT and CDR2 is FYEKMQ (reference sequence). V was cut by 4 bases and J by 1 base, with 4 bases left in between. The CDR3 protein is CASSYQNTEAFF. CDR3 sequence (DNA): TGTGCCAGCAGCTATCAGAACACTGAAGCTTTCTTT.

CDR3 in amino acids: CASSLGTGGLYGYEQYV. CDR3 coding DNA: TGCGCCAGCAGCTTGGGGACAGGGGGGCTGTATGGGTACGAGCAGTACGTC. This chain joins TRBV5-1 and TRBJ2-7; 10 nucleotides align to TRBD1. Germline assignment: CDR1 SGHRS and CDR2 YFSETQ. V trimming: 0 bases; J trimming: 4 bases; junction bases outside the gene matches: 10. The CDR3 totals 17 residues.

This rearrangement joins TRBV6-1 to TRBJ2-7, with a possible D match to TRBD1 (6 bases). V was clipped by 6 bases and J by 5 bases, with 14 bases between them. The CDR3 loop spans 13 amino acids. Germline CDR1 reads MNHNS; CDR2 reads SASEGT. The CDR3 DNA reads TGTGCCAGCAGCCCCACAGGGTTCCACGAGCAGTACGTC. This sequence encodes CASSPTGFHEQYV.

The chain joins TRBV5-1 to TRBJ2-1; 9 positions agree with TRBD1. With V trimmed by 4 bases and J by 5 bases, 7 bases remained unmatched. This CDR3 is built from 15 residues. Germline V gene lookup returns CDR1 SGHRS and CDR2 YFSETQ. This CDR3 reads CASSGGQGSNNEQFF. The DNA of the CDR3 is TGCGCCAGCAGCGGGGGACAGGGAAGCAACAATGAGCAGTTCTTC. Together with reference TRBV5-1 and TRBJ2-1, the CDR3 gives the full variable domain: KAGVTQTPRYLIKTRGQQVTLSCSPISGHRSVSWYQQTPGQGLQFLFEYFSETQRNKGNFPGRFSGRQFSNSRSEMNVSTLELGDSALYLCASSGGQGSNNEQFFGPGTRLTVL.

This chain connects TRBV7-8 to TRBJ2-2, with 8 bases identical to TRBD1. With V trimmed by 7 bases and J by 4 bases, 8 bases remained unmatched. CDR3 length: 15 amino acids. CDR1 is SGHVS and CDR2 is FQNEAQ in the germline V gene. In DNA, the CDR3 is TGTGCCAGCACCAAAGGGACAGGTTCCACCGGGGAGCTGTTTTTT. It is translated as CASTKGTGSTGELFF. Full variable domain (outside the CDR3, taken from reference TRBV7-8 and TRBJ2-2): GAGVSQSPRYKVAKRGQDVALRCDPISGHVSLFWYQQALGQGPEFLTYFQNEAQLDKSGLPSDRFFAERPEGSVSTLKIQRTQQEDSAVYLCASTKGTGSTGELFFGEGSRLTVL.

This clone appeared once. The chain joins TRBV2 to TRBJ1-1; the D is unclear. The CDR3 is made up of 11 amino acids. The germline CDR1 and CDR2 sequences are SNHLY and FYNNEI. V was shortened by 6 bases and J by 6 bases, with 8 bases between the two germline ends. CDR3 residues: CASSETAEAFF. The DNA of the CDR3 is TGTGCCAGCAGCGAAACAGCTGAAGCTTTCTTT.

The chain has TRBV27 and TRBJ1-1; perhaps TRBD1 as D (5 bases). CDR3 length equals 13 residues. Trimming stripped 6 bases from V and 0 bases from J, with 8 bases between. Germline CDR1 and CDR2: MNHEY and SMNVEV (reference sequence). The CDR3 DNA reads TGTGCCAGCAGGGGGGGTATGAACACTGAAGCTTTCTTT. Translating gives CASRGGMNTEAFF.

The chain carries TRBV7-6 and TRBJ1-5; 7 bases map to TRBD1. Per the germline V gene, CDR1 is SGHVS and CDR2 is FNYEAQ. The CDR3 has 15 residues. V lost 6 bases and J lost 1; bases outside the gene matches: 6. The CDR3 reads CASSSGGGSNQPQHF. The CDR3 DNA reads as TGTGCCAGCAGTTCAGGGGGAGGAAGCAATCAGCCCCAGCATTTT.

The chain is built from TRBV7-2 and TRBJ2-5; TRBD2 aligns across 11 bases. The V gene end was trimmed by 5 bases and the J gene end by 5 bases; junction bases not matched to a gene: 7. Germline assignment: CDR1 SGHTA and CDR2 FQGNSA. The CDR3 length is 15 residues. CDR3 protein: CASSPIAGGRETQYF. The CDR3 coding sequence is TGTGCCAGCAGCCCGATAGCGGGGGGGCGGGAGACCCAGTACTTC.

The gene calls are TRBV25-1 and TRBJ1-1; 7 nucleotides line up with TRBD1. This CDR3 region has 15 residues. Looked up from germline, CDR1 is MGHDK and CDR2 is SYGVNS. The V and J ends lost 4 bases and 6 bases, in that order; junction bases with no gene match: 11. The CDR3 nucleotides are TGTGCCAGCAGTGTGGGGGGACAGTTCTTCTCTGAAGCTTTCTTT. This codes for CASSVGGQFFSEAFF.

The V call is TRBV15, the J call TRBJ1-5, with D tentatively TRBD1 (6 bases). The CDR3 contains 17 residues. The germline V gene encodes CDR1 LNHNV and CDR2 YYDKDF (reference sequence). V was trimmed by 0 bases and J by 5 bases, leaving 17 bases between them. The CDR3, as DNA: TGTGCCACCAGCAGAGATCCGCGGCAGGGGCTAGATCAGCCCCAGCATTTT. It translates to CATSRDPRQGLDQPQHF.

The V gene is TRBV9, the J gene TRBJ1-2, with D perhaps matching TRBD1 (5 bases). The CDR3 is 18 residues long. V was cut by 4 bases and J by 2 bases, with 24 bases left in between. Germline V gene lookup returns CDR1 SGDLS and CDR2 YYNGEE. CDR3 DNA: TGTGCCAGCAGCACCTGGGGCAGTACATATTACGACAACTATGGCTACACCTTC. Encoded protein: CASSTWGSTYYDNYGYTF.

In its sample, this clone was seen once. This chain's CDR3 is CASSLPGQDYGYTF. The CDR3 bases are TGTGCCAGCAGCCTGCCGGGACAGGACTATGGCTACACCTTC. The chain has TRBV4-2 and TRBJ1-2; TRBD1 matches at 8 bases. The CDR3 contains 14 residues. V was clipped by 4 bases and J by 3 bases; unmatched bases: 4. Germline-derived CDR1 and CDR2 are LGHNA and YNFKEQ.

The table lists this clone with a count of one. The V gene is TRBV2, the J gene TRBJ2-5; tentative D call: TRBD1 (6 bases). The CDR3 sequence is 18 residues long. CDR1 is SNHLY, CDR2 FYNNEI, per germline. V gave up 6 bases and J gave up 4 bases, with 27 bases separating them. The CDR3 DNA reads as TGTGCCAGCAGAGGGGGTTGGGGCCTGACTGGTCTTTTAGAGACCCAGTACTTC. Protein product: CASRGGWGLTGLLETQYF.

The V call is TRBV7-9, the J call TRBJ2-1; TRBD1 might be the D (6 bases). The germline gives CDR1 SEHNR, CDR2 FQNEAQ (reference sequence). CDR3 size: 16 residues. The V end was cut by 4 bases, the J end by 2 bases, with 15 bases between. The CDR3 sequence: CASSSPGDETYNEQFF. The DNA for the CDR3 is TGTGCCAGCAGCTCGCCAGGGGACGAAACCTACAATGAGCAGTTCTTC. The full variable domain, its missing parts supplied by reference TRBV7-9 and TRBJ2-1, is DTGVSQNPRHKITKRGQNVTFRCDPISEHNRLYWYRQTLGQGPEFLTYFQNEAQLEKSRLLSDRFSAERPKGSFSTLEIQRTEQGDSAMYLCASSSPGDETYNEQFFGPGTRLTVL.

This clone was recorded only once. This sequence joins TRBV4-3 and TRBJ2-3; perhaps TRBD1 as D (5 bases). Germline CDR1 LGHNA, CDR2 YSLEER. The CDR3 is 15 amino acids. Trimming took 4 bases from V and 2 from J, leaving 13 bases between them. In DNA, the CDR3 is TGCGCCAGCAGCCTTCGCAGGGTAGACACAGATACGCAGTATTTT. Protein: CASSLRRVDTDTQYF.

J is TRBJ1-6 and V is TRBV27, with D perhaps matching TRBD1 (6 bases). Germline CDR1 reads MNHEY; CDR2 reads SMNVEV (reference sequence). CDR3 length: 19 amino acids. V lost 7 bases to trimming and J lost 0 bases, with 22 bases between them. The CDR3 reads CASTCPLNRVGSYNSPLHF. The CDR3 DNA is TGTGCCAGCACCTGCCCCCTTAACAGGGTGGGCTCCTATAATTCACCCCTCCACTTT.

The gene calls are TRBV13 and TRBJ2-7; D may be TRBD2 (6 bases). CDR1 PRHDT and CDR2 FYEKMQ come from the germline V gene (reference sequence). V lost 2 bases and J lost 6, with 8 bases in between. The CDR3 totals 12 residues. The CDR3 DNA follows: TGTGCCAGCAGCTTACTGCGGGGCGAGCAGTACGTC. It translates to CASSLLRGEQYV.

The chain recombines TRBV13 with TRBJ1-6; D perhaps matches TRBD1 (5 bases). The CDR3 totals 17 residues. Between the trimmed V and J ends, which lost 3 bases and 0 bases, there was a span of 12 bases. The germline V gene has CDR1 PRHDT and CDR2 FYEKMQ (reference sequence). Written as DNA, the CDR3 is TGTGCCAGCAGCTTCACCAGGGTGGTCTCCTATAATTCACCCCTCCACTTT. Translation gives CASSFTRVVSYNSPLHF.

This sequence joins TRBV4-2 and TRBJ1-5; 10 bases match TRBD1. The germline gives CDR1 LGHNA, CDR2 YNFKEQ. J lost 4 bases, V lost 0 bases, and 3 bases had no gene match. There are 16 residues in the CDR3. This chain's CDR3 is CASSQDRTGGNQPQHF. The CDR3, as DNA: TGTGCCAGCAGCCAAGATAGGACAGGGGGAAATCAGCCCCAGCATTTT.